This T cell receptor beta chain is from a study of cytomegalovirus exposure and HLA in healthy donors. Whole-study findings and limits: An assumption of roughly uniform sequencing depth across donors underlay the presence/absence analyses.

This CDR3 comprises 11 residues. Germline-derived CDR1 and CDR2 are MNHNS and SASEGT. Trimming left V 5 bases short and J 3 bases short, with 4 bases between. With respect to this clone: Its target is unknown.

Vbeta (60) and Jbeta (13) primers were used in the PCR. Only in-frame clones appear in the TCRdb table, and some are missing; sequencing was by immunoSEQ multiplex PCR. The sample lists approximately 100,000 clones, 78% occurring once. The TCR was taken from a woman in her forties in good health and CMV-seronegative. V is TRBV6-1 and J is TRBJ1-1; the D is unclear. Material for sequencing was PBMCs. The CDR3 loop reads CASSRDTEAFF. The CDR3 DNA sequence: TGTGCCAGCAGTCGTGACACTGAAGCTTTCTTT.